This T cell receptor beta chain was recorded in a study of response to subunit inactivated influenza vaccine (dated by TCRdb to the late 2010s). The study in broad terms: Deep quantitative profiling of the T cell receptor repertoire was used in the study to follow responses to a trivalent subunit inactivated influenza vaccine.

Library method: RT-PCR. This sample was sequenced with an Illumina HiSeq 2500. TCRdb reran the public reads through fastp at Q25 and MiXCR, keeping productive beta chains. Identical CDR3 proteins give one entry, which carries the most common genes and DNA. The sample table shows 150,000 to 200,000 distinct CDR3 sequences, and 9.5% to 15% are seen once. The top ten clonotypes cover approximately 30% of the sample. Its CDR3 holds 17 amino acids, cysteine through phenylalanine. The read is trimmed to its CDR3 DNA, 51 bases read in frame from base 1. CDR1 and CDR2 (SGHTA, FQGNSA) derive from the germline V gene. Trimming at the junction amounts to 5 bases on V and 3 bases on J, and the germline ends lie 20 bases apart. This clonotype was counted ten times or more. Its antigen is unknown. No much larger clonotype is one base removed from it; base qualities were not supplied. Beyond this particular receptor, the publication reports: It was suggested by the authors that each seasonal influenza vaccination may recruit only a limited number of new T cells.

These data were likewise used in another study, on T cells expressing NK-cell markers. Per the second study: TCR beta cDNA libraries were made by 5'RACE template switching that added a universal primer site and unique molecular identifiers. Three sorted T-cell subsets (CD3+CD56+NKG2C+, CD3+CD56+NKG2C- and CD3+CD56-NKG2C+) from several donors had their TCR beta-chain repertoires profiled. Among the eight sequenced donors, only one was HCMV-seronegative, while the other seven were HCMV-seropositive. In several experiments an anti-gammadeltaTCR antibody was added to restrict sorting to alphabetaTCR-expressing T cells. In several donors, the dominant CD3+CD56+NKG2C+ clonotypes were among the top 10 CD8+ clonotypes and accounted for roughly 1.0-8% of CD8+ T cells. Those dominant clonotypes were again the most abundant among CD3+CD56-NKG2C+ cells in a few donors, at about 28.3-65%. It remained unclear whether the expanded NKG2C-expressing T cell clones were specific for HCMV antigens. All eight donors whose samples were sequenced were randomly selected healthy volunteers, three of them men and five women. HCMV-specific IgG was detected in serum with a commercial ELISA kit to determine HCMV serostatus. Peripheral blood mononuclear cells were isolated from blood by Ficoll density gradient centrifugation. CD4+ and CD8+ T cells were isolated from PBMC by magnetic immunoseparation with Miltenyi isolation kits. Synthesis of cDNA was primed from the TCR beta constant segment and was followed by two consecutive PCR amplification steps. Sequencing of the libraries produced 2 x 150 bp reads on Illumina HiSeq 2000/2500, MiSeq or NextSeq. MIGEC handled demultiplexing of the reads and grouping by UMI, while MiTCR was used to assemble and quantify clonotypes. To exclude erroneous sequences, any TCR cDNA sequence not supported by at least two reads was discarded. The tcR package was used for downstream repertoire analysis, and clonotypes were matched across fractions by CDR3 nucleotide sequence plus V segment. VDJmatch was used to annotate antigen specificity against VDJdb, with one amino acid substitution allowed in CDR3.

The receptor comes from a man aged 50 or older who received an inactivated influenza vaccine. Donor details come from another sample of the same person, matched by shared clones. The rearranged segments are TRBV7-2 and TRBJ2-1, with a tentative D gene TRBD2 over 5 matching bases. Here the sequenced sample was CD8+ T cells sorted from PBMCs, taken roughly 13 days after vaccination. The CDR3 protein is CASSPYLAHIFYNEQFF. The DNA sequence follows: TGTGCCAGCAGCCCCTATCTAGCCCACATCTTCTACAATGAGCAGTTCTTC. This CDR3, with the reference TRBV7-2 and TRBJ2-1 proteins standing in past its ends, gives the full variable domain GAGVSQSPSNKVTEKGKDVELRCDPISGHTALYWYRQSLGQGLEFLIYFQGNSAPDKSGLPSDRFSAERTGGSVSTLTIQRTQQEDSAVYLCASSPYLAHIFYNEQFFGPGTRLTVL.